These 23 T cell receptor beta chains were sequenced from one sample in a study of patients and donors after allogeneic stem cell transplantation. TCRdb reanalysed the RT-PCR reads using MiXCR and keeps one entry per CDR3 protein. The data show 150,000 to 250,000 distinct CDR3 sequences, around two fifths seen once. The sample comprised blood, either unsorted or a sorted T cell fraction (not recorded which). The source of these receptors is a human donor who was either an allogeneic HSCT recipient or a stem cell or donor lymphocyte infusion donor (not recorded which). It is not recorded whose cells these are; they may come from a transplant donor.

V gene TRBV4-2 combines with J gene TRBJ1-2, with unresolved D. Trimming took off 0 bases at V and 8 bases at J, with 13 bases between the two ends. The CDR3 extends over 14 amino acids. Per the germline V gene, CDR1 is LGHNA and CDR2 is YNFKEQ. This CDR3 reads CASSQDLIGGGYTF. Here the CDR3 DNA reads TGTGCCAGCAGCCAAGATTTAATAGGAGGAGGCTACACCTTC.

Only a few counts were recorded for this clonotype. As DNA, the CDR3 is TGTGCCACCAACGACAGGGAGGCAGATACGCAGTATTTT. Its translation is CATNDREADTQYF. V usage is TRBV6-6 and J usage is TRBJ2-3; perhaps TRBD1 as D (7 bases). V dropped 10 bases and J dropped 4 bases, with 15 bases sitting between them. The CDR3 loop spans 13 amino acids. The germline V gene encodes CDR1 MNHNY and CDR2 SVGAGI (reference sequence).

The chain carries TRBV12-3 or TRBV12-4 and TRBJ1-6; TRBD1 might be the D (5 bases). Trimming removed 1 base from V and 10 bases from J, with 11 bases in between. There are 14 residues in the CDR3. The CDR3 nucleotides are TGTGCCAGCAGTTTAGACCAGGGATGGTCACCCCTCCACTTT. It translates to CASSLDQGWSPLHF.

This clonotype was counted only a few times. CDR3 in DNA: TGTGCCAGCAGCCAAGAAGCGGGAGGGCCCTACAATGAGCAGTTCTTC. Protein product: CASSQEAGGPYNEQFF. The chain has TRBV3-1 and TRBJ2-1, with 10 bases aligning to TRBD2. CDR3 length: 16 amino acids. Germline V gene sequence: CDR1 LGHDT, CDR2 YNNKEL (reference sequence). The V and J ends lost 0 bases and 2 bases, in that order; junction bases with no gene match: 1.

This chain uses TRBV5-1 with TRBJ2-1; 9 bases match TRBD2. Trimming cost V 3 bases and J 7 bases; bases outside gene matches: 5. The CDR3 has 14 amino acids. CDR1 is SGHRS, CDR2 YFSETQ, per germline. The CDR3 is CASSWASGRNEQFF. The DNA for the CDR3 is TGCGCCAGCAGCTGGGCCAGCGGGAGGAATGAGCAGTTCTTC.

The CDR3 coding sequence is TGTGCCAGCAGCTTGGCCATTGGACAGTTCTATGGCTACACCTTC. This codes for CASSLAIGQFYGYTF. This chain joins TRBV5-5 and TRBJ1-2; TRBD1 is a possible D gene (6 bases). The CDR3 consists of 15 residues. Trimming cost V 0 bases and J 4 bases, with 13 bases left between them. Germline V gives CDR1 SGHKS, CDR2 YYEKEE (reference sequence).

This clonotype was seen repeatedly, ten times or more. The chain uses TRBV29-1 and TRBJ1-3; no reliable D call. The V gene lost 3 bases and the J gene lost 0 bases, with 3 bases spanning the gap. From germline, CDR1 is SQVTM and CDR2 ANQGSEA. There are 12 residues in the CDR3. CDR3 nucleotide sequence: TGCAGCGTTGAGGGCTCTGGAAACACCATATATTTT. It codes for CSVEGSGNTIYF. Together with reference TRBV29-1 and TRBJ1-3, the CDR3 gives the full variable domain: SAVISQKPSRDICQRGTSLTIQCQVDSQVTMMFWYRQQPGQSLTLIATANQGSEATYESGFVIDKFPISRPNLTFSTLTVSNMSPEDSSIYLCSVEGSGNTIYFGEGSWLTVV.

This chain links TRBV5-6 with TRBJ2-7; 11 bases fit TRBD1. J lost 7 bases, V lost 2 bases, and 5 bases had no gene match. Germline CDR1 SGHDT, CDR2 YYEEEE. The CDR3 has 14 amino acids. CDR3 in amino acids: CASSFGQGAGEQYF. CDR3 bases: TGTGCCAGCAGCTTCGGACAGGGGGCAGGGGAGCAGTACTTC.

V usage is TRBV5-5 and J usage is TRBJ1-6, with D unresolved. Germline lookup yields CDR1 SGHKS and CDR2 YYEKEE (reference sequence). This CDR3 is 16 amino acids long. Deletions cut 0 bases from V and 10 bases from J, with 17 bases between. The CDR3 protein is CASSLVGSGIPSPLHF. CDR3 in DNA: TGTGCCAGCAGCTTGGTCGGCAGCGGAATACCATCACCCCTCCACTTT.

The chain joins TRBV20-1 to TRBJ1-1; D unresolved. CDR1 and CDR2 (germline): DFQATT, SNEGSKA (reference sequence). Trimming shortened V by 1 base and J by 2 bases, and 11 bases separated the two germline ends. The CDR3 length is 14 residues. The CDR3 bases are TGCAGTGCTAGAGTACCCCCCGGAAACACTGAAGCTTTCTTT. This translates into CSARVPPGNTEAFF.

CDR3 region: CASSLRQGVNTEAFF. CDR3 coding DNA: TGTGCCAGCAGTTTAAGACAGGGGGTGAACACTGAAGCTTTCTTT. The genes are TRBV12-3 or TRBV12-4 and TRBJ1-1; 9 nucleotides line up with TRBD1. The CDR3 loop spans 15 amino acids. V dropped 2 bases and J dropped 0; count of bases not matched to a gene: 1.

The genes are TRBV11-2 and TRBJ2-3; 12 bases are a match to TRBD2. The CDR3 contains 17 residues. CDR1 and CDR2 from the germline V gene are SGHAT and FQNNGV. J lost 0 bases, V lost 5 bases, and 6 bases had no gene match. CDR3 protein: CASSTRTSGASTDTQYF. DNA for the CDR3: TGTGCCAGCAGCACCCGGACTAGCGGGGCTAGCACAGATACGCAGTATTTT.

The chain recombines TRBV29-1 with TRBJ1-2; D call uncertain. Germline assignment: CDR1 SQVTM and CDR2 ANQGSEA. The CDR3 extends over 11 amino acids. V dropped 6 bases and J dropped 5 bases, with 10 bases sitting between them. The CDR3 region is CSVEGLYGYTF. The CDR3 nucleotides read TGCAGCGTGGAGGGCTTATATGGCTACACCTTC.

This clonotype was counted a few times. This sequence joins TRBV18 and TRBJ2-7, with no clear D. Germline V CDR1 and CDR2: KGHSH, LQKENI. The length of the CDR3 is 15 residues. V dropped 2 bases and J dropped 3 bases, with 14 bases sitting between them. The CDR3 DNA is TGTGCCAGCTCACCATTAGATGTAGCAGGCTACGAGCAGTACTTC. It translates to CASSPLDVAGYEQYF.

The chain uses TRBV20-1 and TRBJ2-1, with 13 bases matching TRBD2. The CDR3 consists of 15 residues. In germline, CDR1 is DFQATT, CDR2 SNEGSKA (reference sequence). CDR3 loop: CSRGLAGTSYNEQFF. CDR3 nucleotides: TGCAGCCGGGGACTAGCGGGAACCTCCTACAATGAGCAGTTCTTC.

This rearrangement joins TRBV9 to TRBJ2-7, with D hard to call. This CDR3 has 15 residues. Germline CDR1 and CDR2: SGDLS and YYNGEE. V lost 3 bases to trimming and J lost 7 bases, with 20 bases between them. The CDR3 sequence is CASSARSSNGQEQYF. CDR3 sequence (DNA): TGTGCCAGCAGCGCCAGGTCCTCAAACGGTCAGGAGCAGTACTTC.

This clonotype occurred a few times. The rearrangement uses TRBV20-1 and TRBJ2-3, with no clear D. The CDR3 totals 15 residues. The germline V and J ends were trimmed by 0 bases and 2 bases, with 12 bases remaining between them. CDR1 and CDR2 from the germline V gene are DFQATT and SNEGSKA (reference sequence). This CDR3 reads CSAREGNWVTDTQYF. CDR3 coding DNA: TGCAGTGCTAGAGAAGGGAACTGGGTCACAGATACGCAGTATTTT.

The chain couples TRBV6-2 or TRBV6-3 to TRBJ1-2; possible D gene TRBD1, 5 bases. The length of the CDR3 is 14 residues. Trimming took 2 bases from V and 9 from J, leaving 16 bases between them. Looked up from germline, CDR1 is MNHEY and CDR2 is SVGEGT. The CDR3 DNA sequence: TGTGCCAGCAGTTACAAGGGGCCGTCGAGCAGCTACACCTTC. This gives the protein CASSYKGPSSSYTF.

The J gene is TRBJ1-4, the V gene TRBV7-9; the D is unclear. Germline V gene lookup returns CDR1 SEHNR and CDR2 FQNEAQ (reference sequence). The V and J ends lost 5 bases and 5 bases respectively, with 15 bases between them. The CDR3 covers 15 residues. The CDR3 is CASSAPEEGNEKLFF. The CDR3, as DNA: TGTGCCAGCAGCGCCCCGGAGGAAGGGAATGAAAAACTGTTTTTT. The full variable domain, with the rest looked up from reference TRBV7-9 and TRBJ1-4, is DTGVSQNPRHKITKRGQNVTFRCDPISEHNRLYWYRQTLGQGPEFLTYFQNEAQLEKSRLLSDRFSAERPKGSFSTLEIQRTEQGDSAMYLCASSAPEEGNEKLFFGSGTQLSVL.

This clonotype was picked up a small number of times. The J gene is TRBJ2-2, the V gene TRBV12-3 or TRBV12-4; D remains unclear. V gave up 6 bases and J gave up 4 bases, with 9 bases separating them. The CDR3 contains 13 residues. The CDR3 region is CASSVSSTGELFF. DNA for the CDR3: TGTGCCAGCAGCGTTAGCAGCACCGGGGAGCTGTTTTTT.

This chain uses TRBV5-6 with TRBJ2-7, with D maybe TRBD1 (5 bases). This CDR3 is built from 15 residues. The V end lost 2 bases, the J end lost 0 bases, and 12 bases lay between the germline ends. Germline V gene sequence: CDR1 SGHDT, CDR2 YYEEEE. The CDR3 is CASSFTQTGSYEQYF. CDR3 sequence (DNA): TGTGCCAGCAGCTTTACTCAAACAGGCTCCTACGAGCAGTACTTC.

Only one count was recorded for this clonotype. The chain recombines TRBV7-6 with TRBJ1-1, with a possible D match to TRBD1 (5 bases). V was cut by 6 bases and J by 0 bases, with 14 bases left in between. The CDR3 consists of 15 residues. Germline CDR1 and CDR2: SGHVS and FNYEAQ. CDR3 DNA sequence: TGTGCCAGCAGACCCCTCGGGGGAATGAACACTGAAGCTTTCTTT. Its protein product is CASRPLGGMNTEAFF.

This clonotype was observed a few times. This chain uses TRBV6-6 with TRBJ1-2, with a weak D call TRBD1 (5 bases). The CDR3 contains 13 residues. With 2 bases removed from V and 2 bases from J, the gap between germline ends came to 6 bases. Germline V gene data show CDR1 as MNHNY and CDR2 as SVGAGI (reference sequence). CDR3 sequence: CASSYGGNYGYTF. In DNA, the CDR3 is TGTGCCAGCAGTTACGGGGGGAACTATGGCTACACCTTC.